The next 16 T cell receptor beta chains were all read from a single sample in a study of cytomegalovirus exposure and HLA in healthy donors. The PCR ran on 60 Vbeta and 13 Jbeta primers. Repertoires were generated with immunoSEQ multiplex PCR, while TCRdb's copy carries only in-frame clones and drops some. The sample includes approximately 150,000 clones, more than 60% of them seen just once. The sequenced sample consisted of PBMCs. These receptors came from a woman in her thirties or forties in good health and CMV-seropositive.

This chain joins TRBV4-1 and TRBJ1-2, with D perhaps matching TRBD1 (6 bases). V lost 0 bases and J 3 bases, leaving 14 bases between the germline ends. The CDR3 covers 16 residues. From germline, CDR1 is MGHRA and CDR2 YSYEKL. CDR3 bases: TGCGCCAGCAGCCAAGAACCAGGGGATGGACACTATGGCTACACCTTC. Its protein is CASSQEPGDGHYGYTF.

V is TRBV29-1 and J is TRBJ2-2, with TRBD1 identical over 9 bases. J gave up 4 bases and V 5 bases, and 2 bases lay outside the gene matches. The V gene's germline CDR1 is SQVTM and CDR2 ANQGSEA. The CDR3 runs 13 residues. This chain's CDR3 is CSVSTGGTGELFF. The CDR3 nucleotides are TGCAGCGTTTCGACAGGGGGCACCGGGGAGCTGTTTTTT.

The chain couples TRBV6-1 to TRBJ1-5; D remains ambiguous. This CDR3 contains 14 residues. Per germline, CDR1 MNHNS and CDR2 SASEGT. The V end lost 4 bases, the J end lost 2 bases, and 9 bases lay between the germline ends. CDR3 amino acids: CASSAGLGNQPQHF. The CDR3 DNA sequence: TGTGCCAGCAGTGCTGGGCTCGGCAATCAGCCCCAGCATTTT.

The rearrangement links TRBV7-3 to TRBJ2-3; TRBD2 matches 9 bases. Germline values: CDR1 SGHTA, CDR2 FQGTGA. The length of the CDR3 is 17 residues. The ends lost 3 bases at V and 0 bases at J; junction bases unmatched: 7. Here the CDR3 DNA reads TGTGCCAGCAGCTTGACGGGAGCGGGGGGAAGCACAGATACGCAGTATTTT. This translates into CASSLTGAGGSTDTQYF.

CDR3 in DNA: TGTGCCAGTCATGGCTTGCCTAACACCGGGGAGCTGTTTTTT. It yields the protein CASHGLPNTGELFF. The rearrangement links TRBV19 to TRBJ2-2; D gene uncertain. Germline V gene data show CDR1 as LNHDA and CDR2 as SQIVND (reference sequence). Trimming cost V 8 bases and J 2 bases, with 12 bases left between them. The CDR3 has 14 amino acids.

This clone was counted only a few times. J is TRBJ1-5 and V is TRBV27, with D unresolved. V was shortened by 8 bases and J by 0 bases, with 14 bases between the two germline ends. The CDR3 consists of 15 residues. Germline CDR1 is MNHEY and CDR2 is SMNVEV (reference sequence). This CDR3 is CASGNAANSNQPQHF. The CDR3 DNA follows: TGTGCCAGCGGCAACGCAGCGAATAGCAATCAGCCCCAGCATTTT.

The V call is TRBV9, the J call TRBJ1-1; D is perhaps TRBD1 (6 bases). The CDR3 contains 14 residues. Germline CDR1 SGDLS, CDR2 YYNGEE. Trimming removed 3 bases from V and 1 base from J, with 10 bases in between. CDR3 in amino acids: CASSETGANTEAFF. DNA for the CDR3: TGTGCCAGCAGCGAGACAGGTGCGAACACTGAAGCTTTCTTT.

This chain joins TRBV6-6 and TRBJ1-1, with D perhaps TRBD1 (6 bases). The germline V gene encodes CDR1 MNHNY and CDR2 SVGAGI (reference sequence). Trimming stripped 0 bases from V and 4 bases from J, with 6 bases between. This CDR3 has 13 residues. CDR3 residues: CASSYSQGTEAFF. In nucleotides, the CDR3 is TGTGCCAGCAGTTACTCACAGGGCACTGAAGCTTTCTTT.

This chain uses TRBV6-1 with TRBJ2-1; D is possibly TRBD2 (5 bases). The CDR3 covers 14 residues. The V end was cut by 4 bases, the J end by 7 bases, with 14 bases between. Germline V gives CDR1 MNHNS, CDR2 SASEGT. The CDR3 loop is CASSVLASMNEQFF. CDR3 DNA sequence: TGTGCCAGCAGTGTTCTAGCAAGTATGAATGAGCAGTTCTTC.

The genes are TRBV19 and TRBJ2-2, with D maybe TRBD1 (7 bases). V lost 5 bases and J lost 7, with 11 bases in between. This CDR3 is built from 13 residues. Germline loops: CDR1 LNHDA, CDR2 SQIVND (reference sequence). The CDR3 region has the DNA TGTGCCAGTAGTCGACAGGGAGGCGGGGAGCTGTTTTTT. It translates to CASSRQGGGELFF.

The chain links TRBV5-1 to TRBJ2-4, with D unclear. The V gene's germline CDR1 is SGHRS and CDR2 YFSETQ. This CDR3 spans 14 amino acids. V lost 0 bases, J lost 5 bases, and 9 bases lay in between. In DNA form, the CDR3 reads TGCGCCAGCAGCTTGGTTGCGGCTGAAAACATTCAGTACTTC. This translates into CASSLVAAENIQYF. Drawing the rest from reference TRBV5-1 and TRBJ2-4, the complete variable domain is KAGVTQTPRYLIKTRGQQVTLSCSPISGHRSVSWYQQTPGQGLQFLFEYFSETQRNKGNFPGRFSGRQFSNSRSEMNVSTLELGDSALYLCASSLVAAENIQYFGAGTRLSVL.

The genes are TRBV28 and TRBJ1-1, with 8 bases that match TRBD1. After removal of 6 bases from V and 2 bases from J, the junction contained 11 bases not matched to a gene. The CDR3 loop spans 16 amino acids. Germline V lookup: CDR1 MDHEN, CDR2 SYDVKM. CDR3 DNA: TGTGCCAGCAGGGTTCTATGGACAGGGCTAAACACTGAAGCTTTCTTT. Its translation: CASRVLWTGLNTEAFF.

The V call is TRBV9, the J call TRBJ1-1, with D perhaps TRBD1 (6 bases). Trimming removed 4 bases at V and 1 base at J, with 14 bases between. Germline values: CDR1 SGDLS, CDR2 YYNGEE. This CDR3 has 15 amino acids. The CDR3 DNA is TGTGCCAGCAGCCCCGGGACACTCGGGAACACTGAAGCTTTCTTT. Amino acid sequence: CASSPGTLGNTEAFF.

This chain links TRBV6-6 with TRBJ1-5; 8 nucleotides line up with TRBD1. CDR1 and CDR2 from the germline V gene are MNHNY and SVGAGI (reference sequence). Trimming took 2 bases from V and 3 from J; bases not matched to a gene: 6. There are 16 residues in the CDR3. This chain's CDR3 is CASSYLTGGNNQPQHF. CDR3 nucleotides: TGTGCCAGCAGTTACCTCACAGGGGGTAACAATCAGCCCCAGCATTTT.

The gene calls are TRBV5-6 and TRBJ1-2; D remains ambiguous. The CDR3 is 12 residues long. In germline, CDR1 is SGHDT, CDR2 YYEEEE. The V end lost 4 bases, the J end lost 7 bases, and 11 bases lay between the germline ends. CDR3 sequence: CASSREGGGYTF. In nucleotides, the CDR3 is TGTGCCAGCAGCAGGGAGGGAGGTGGCTACACCTTC.

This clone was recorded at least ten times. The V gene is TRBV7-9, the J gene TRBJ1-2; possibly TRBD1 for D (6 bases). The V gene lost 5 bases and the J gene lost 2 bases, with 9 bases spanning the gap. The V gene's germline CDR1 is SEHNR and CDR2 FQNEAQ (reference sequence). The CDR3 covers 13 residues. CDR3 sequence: CASSHGQNYGYTF. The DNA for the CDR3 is TGTGCCAGCAGCCACGGACAGAACTATGGCTACACCTTC.